The next 13 T cell receptor beta chains were all read from a single sample in a study. The sorted Tregs were CD4+CD25+CD127-/low cells. From the 5' RACE reads, TCRdb called clonotypes with MiXCR, one entry per CDR3 protein. The repertoire holds tens of thousands of distinct CDR3 sequences, with roughly a fifth as singletons. The sample was Tregs sorted from blood. These receptor sequences come from a female donor with breast cancer.

This clonotype was seen ten or more times. The chain recombines TRBV4-1 with TRBJ2-7; 9 bases map to TRBD1. From germline, CDR1 is MGHRA and CDR2 YSYEKL. The CDR3 is made up of 15 amino acids. J was trimmed by 7 bases and V by 7 bases; bases with no gene match: 14. The CDR3 protein is CASTSAGTGLREQYF. The CDR3 coding sequence is TGCGCCAGCACCTCTGCCGGGACAGGGTTGCGGGAGCAGTACTTC.

This clonotype was counted many times. The V call is TRBV6-2 or TRBV6-3, the J call TRBJ2-2; 11 bases align to TRBD2. The V gene's germline CDR1 is MNHEY and CDR2 SVGEGT. The junction had 2 bases not matched to a gene; V was cut back by 0 bases and J by 5 bases. The CDR3 contains 16 residues. CDR3 loop: CASSYSGLAATGELFF. The CDR3 nucleotides read TGTGCCAGCAGTTACTCGGGACTAGCGGCGACCGGGGAGCTGTTTTTT.

This rearrangement joins TRBV7-6 to TRBJ1-1, with D tentatively TRBD1 (5 bases). The CDR3 spans 13 residues. Per the germline V gene, CDR1 is SGHVS and CDR2 is FNYEAQ. V was pared by 5 bases and J by 1 base, with 8 bases between. CDR3 in DNA: TGTGCCAGCAGCACGGGGGAGAACACTGAAGCTTTCTTT. Protein: CASSTGENTEAFF. The complete variable domain, with remaining parts taken from reference TRBV7-6 and TRBJ1-1, reads GAGVSQSPRYKVTKRGQDVALRCDPISGHVSLYWYRQALGQGPEFLTYFNYEAQQDKSGLPNDRFSAERPEGSISTLTIQRTEQRDSAMYRCASSTGENTEAFFGQGTRLTVV.

This rearrangement joins TRBV10-3 to TRBJ2-2; 14 nucleotides align to TRBD2. Germline trimming cut 10 bases from V and 5 bases from J; bases unmatched to any gene: 9. The germline CDR1 and CDR2 sequences are ENHRY and SYGVKD. This CDR3 comprises 16 residues. In DNA, the CDR3 is TGTGCCACTCAGGGGACTAGCGGGAGAAAAACCGGGGAGCTGTTTTTT. Its protein product is CATQGTSGRKTGELFF.

With regard to this clonotype: The junction shows a germline mismatch at one end, possibly a read error. The gene calls are TRBV5-1 and TRBJ2-2, with TRBD1 identical over 8 bases. CDR1 is SGHRS and CDR2 is YFSETQ in the germline V gene. The length of the CDR3 is 14 residues. The CDR3 DNA sequence: TGCACCAGCAGCTGGACAGGGACCACCGGGGAGCTGTTTTTT. This codes for CTSSWTGTTGELFF.

This clonotype was seen repeatedly, ten times or more. The CDR3 sequence is CASSQRDLQPQHF. The CDR3 region has the DNA TGCGCCAGCAGCCAACGGGACCTCCAGCCCCAGCATTTT. This rearrangement joins TRBV4-1 to TRBJ1-5, with D possibly TRBD1 on 5 matching bases. This CDR3 contains 13 residues. V gave up 2 bases and J gave up 7 bases, with 9 bases separating them. CDR1 MGHRA and CDR2 YSYEKL come from the germline V gene.

This clonotype is medium-sized within its sample. The chain combines TRBV5-1 with TRBJ1-2; D is undetermined. Trimming shortened V by 4 bases and J by 2 bases, and 12 bases separated the two germline ends. This CDR3 region has 14 residues. Germline V lookup: CDR1 SGHRS, CDR2 YFSETQ. The CDR3 loop is CASSVSPGNYGYTF. CDR3 sequence (DNA): TGCGCCAGCAGCGTCAGCCCTGGAAACTATGGCTACACCTTC.

This clonotype was counted at least ten times. This chain links TRBV5-1 with TRBJ2-1; D may be TRBD2 (6 bases). The CDR3 sequence is 16 residues long. Germline CDR1 SGHRS, CDR2 YFSETQ. Trimming shortened V by 4 bases and J by 1 base, and 15 bases separated the two germline ends. The CDR3 loop reads CASSDVADPSYNEQFF. The CDR3, as DNA: TGCGCCAGCAGCGACGTAGCGGACCCTTCCTACAATGAGCAGTTCTTC.

The chain recombines TRBV28 with TRBJ1-5; D is unclear. V was shortened by 8 bases and J by 0 bases, with 17 bases between the two germline ends. This CDR3 is 16 amino acids long. Germline lookup yields CDR1 MDHEN and CDR2 SYDVKM. CDR3 coding DNA: TGTGCCAGCGAAGATTTGGGATTCAATAGCAATCAGCCCCAGCATTTT. This gives the protein CASEDLGFNSNQPQHF. Drawing the rest from reference TRBV28 and TRBJ1-5, the complete variable domain is DVKVTQSSRYLVKRTGEKVFLECVQDMDHENMFWYRQDPGLGLRLIYFSYDVKMKEKGDIPEGYSVSREKKERFSLILESASTNQTSMYLCASEDLGFNSNQPQHFGDGTRLSIL.

In this sample, this clonotype is medium-sized. The chain links TRBV7-9 to TRBJ1-1; D is undetermined. Germline V CDR1 and CDR2: SEHNR, FQNEAQ (reference sequence). The CDR3 sequence is 15 residues long. Between the trimmed V and J ends, which lost 4 bases and 0 bases, there was a span of 12 bases. CDR3 nucleotide sequence: TGTGCCAGCAGCTCCTTAACGGCGGTGAACACTGAAGCTTTCTTT. It specifies CASSSLTAVNTEAFF. Together with reference TRBV7-9 and TRBJ1-1, the CDR3 gives the full variable domain: DTGVSQNPRHKITKRGQNVTFRCDPISEHNRLYWYRQTLGQGPEFLTYFQNEAQLEKSRLLSDRFSAERPKGSFSTLEIQRTEQGDSAMYLCASSSLTAVNTEAFFGQGTRLTVV.

This clonotype was counted only a few times. The chain combines TRBV6-2 or TRBV6-3 with TRBJ2-1, with 8 bases aligning to TRBD2. Germline CDR1 MNHEY, CDR2 SVGEGT. Germline trimming cut 10 bases from V and 0 bases from J; bases unmatched to any gene: 2. The CDR3 contains 13 residues. CDR3 nucleotides: TGTGCCACCGGGACTAGCTCCTACAATGAGCAGTTCTTC. Protein: CATGTSSYNEQFF.

This clonotype was recorded a few times. The chain has TRBV2 and TRBJ1-2; 8 bases are shared with TRBD1. V lost 6 bases and J lost 8; bases outside the gene matches: 5. This CDR3 spans 12 amino acids. The germline V gene has CDR1 SNHLY and CDR2 FYNNEI. CDR3 DNA sequence: TGTGCCAGCAGCAGGACAGGGTACGGCTACACCTTC. Protein product: CASSRTGYGYTF.

This clonotype has more than one count but fewer than ten. The junction shows a germline mismatch at one end, possibly a read error. The rearrangement joins TRBV4-1 to TRBJ1-2; no clear D gene. CDR3 length: 14 residues. CDR1 MGHRA and CDR2 YSYEKL come from the germline V gene. CDR3 DNA sequence: TGCGCCAGCAGCCAAGATCAGGCCGGGGATGGCCACACCTTC. The encoded protein is CASSQDQAGDGHTF.